Detailed here is one TCR beta chain. No antigen is known for it. Per-base qualities were not stored, and no clone one base away is much larger. The CDR3 regions of human TCRbeta chains were subjected to immunosequencing. Concerning the study's data processing: Repertoire TCRs were checked for matches against a reference library of SARS-CoV-2-specific TCRs that had been generated using the MIRA antigen-specificity platform. Breadth meant the fraction of unique TCRs that were SARS-CoV-2-associated, whereas depth meant the fraction of total T cells that were SARS-CoV-2-associated. Each spike-specific TCR was assigned to its reactive spike region and to a CD4 or CD8 class using the MIRA data. Log10-transformed breadth and depth values were compared by one-way ANOVA with Sidak's multiple comparisons tests. This is the immuneACCESS table as TCRdb keeps it, with only in-frame sequences that have V and J called. A part of the clones is gone; compared with another copy, unresolved V genes explain less than half, and the rest is unexplained. V and J calls and clone size are as listed in that table; D and trimming were resolved from the DNA. The table for this sample lists around 150,000 clones; 90% of them were counted only once. The ten largest clones take up around 3.6% of the sample.

The time point label on this specimen signifies: baseline before first vaccination. Vaccinee samples were obtained from the UK trials COV001 and COV002, which included a single-blind randomized controlled phase 2/3 trial of AZD1222 (ChAdOx1 nCoV-19) in healthy adults. For TCRbeta chain sequencing, PBMC samples from trial participants were taken at day 0 and at day 28 after the second dose. As encoded in the germline V gene (reference sequence), CDR1 is DFQATT while CDR2 is SNEGSKA. Including cysteine and phenylalanine, the CDR3 has 16 amino acids. Left in the record is the CDR3 DNA by itself, 48 bases read in frame from the first base. Between the V and J ends, shortened by 3 bases and 1 base respectively, the junction contains 17 bases. The sample is drawn from a study of T cell responses to AZD1222 COVID-19 vaccine (dated by TCRdb to the early 2020s). Broadly, across the study: AZD1222 recipients given second doses at about 4 weeks or at about 12 weeks were pooled, since spike-specific TCR depth and breadth were not found to differ between the two schedules. TCR sequencing was performed for over 230 trial participants, of whom roughly 200 were given two doses of AZD1222 and some 26 were given two doses of MenACWY control vaccine. Trial participants were enrolled by age into subgroups of 18-55, 56-69 and 70-plus years, and around 150, 29 and 61 TCR-sequenced participants, respectively, were included in these subgroups.

Here is what the overall study found, with its caveats: The 56-69-year group was small, and its depth increase did not reach significance, likely because of low power. Vaccine-associated CD4 TCRs spanned the whole spike protein, with dominant responses in regions 160-218 and 743-854. Epitopes outside the regions mutated in the B.1.351 and B.1.1.7 variants were reportedly recognized by nearly half of the unique spike-specific TCRs. Most participants were white British and females outnumbered males, and the authors suggested that clonal diversity may have been underestimated. Only five to seven AZD1222 recipients were SARS-CoV-2 seropositive at baseline, limiting conclusions about previously exposed vaccinees. Spike-specific TCR breadth and depth rose significantly after two AZD1222 doses compared with day 0 and with MenACWY recipients. Because no day 14 peak-response samples were available, the repertoires could be characterized only after the peak T cell response.

This TCR came from an adult in good health. The chain joins TRBV20-1 to TRBJ2-3, with the D gene tentatively TRBD1 or TRBD2, based on 5 matching bases in each. Material: peripheral blood, obtained on day 0 of AZD1222 vaccination. For the CDR3, the sequence is CSASGPEGQRTDTQYF. The sequenced DNA: TGCAGTGCTAGTGGCCCCGAGGGGCAGCGCACAGATACGCAGTATTTT.